This is a list of T cell receptor beta chains from one sample in a study of T cell responses to AZD1222 COVID-19 vaccine. Sequencing used immunoSEQ multiplex PCR; TCRdb keeps in-frame clones, though not all of them. The data show under 150,000 clones, 90% seen once. Sequencing was performed on peripheral blood, taken on day 0 of AZD1222 vaccination. These receptors all come from an adult in good health. Both conserved end residues are part of each CDR3. A D gene is named only where the DNA matches it firmly. The listing skips clone size in some rows; elsewhere it reads once, few, many or a size class.

J	V	size	D	DNA	CDR3
TRBJ2-3	TRBV6-1	once	TRBD2	TGTGCCAGCAGTGATATAGCGGGAGTTAAGGATACGCAGTATTTT	CASSDIAGVKDTQYF
TRBJ1-5	TRBV7-2	-	-	TGTGCCAGCAGCTTAATTAGCAATCAGCCCCAGCATTTT	CASSLISNQPQHF
TRBJ2-3	TRBV18	-	TRBD2	TGTGCCAGCTCACAAAGGTCTTCCCCGACTAGCGGGAGGACAGATACGCAGTATTTT	CASSQRSSPTSGRTDTQYF
TRBJ2-2	TRBV10-3	-	-	TGTGCCATCAGTGTTGACACCGGGGAGCTGTTTTTT	CAISVDTGELFF
TRBJ2-1	TRBV14	once	-	TGTGCCAGCAGCCAAGAATTAGGTTACAATGAGCAGTTCTTC	CASSQELGYNEQFF
TRBJ1-5	TRBV2	-	TRBD1	TGTGCCAGCAGCGAACAGACAGGGGACCAGCCCCAGCATTTT	CASSEQTGDQPQHF
TRBJ1-1	TRBV3-1/TRBV3-2	-	-	TGTGCCAGCAGCCAAGTTGCCCCAGGGGTCACTGAAGCTTTCTTT	CASSQVAPGVTEAFF
TRBJ2-1	TRBV6-5	-	-	TGTGCCAGCAGACCCCTGGAAGTACCTGAGCAGTTCTTC	CASRPLEVPEQFF
TRBJ1-2	TRBV10-3	-	-	TGTGCCATCAGATTCCAGGGAGTCGGCGGCTACACCTTC	CAIRFQGVGGYTF
TRBJ1-5	TRBV7-2	-	TRBD1	TGTGCCAGCAGCTTAGGGGACAGTGCCCAGCCCCAGCATTTT	CASSLGDSAQPQHF
TRBJ1-2	TRBV6-5	-	-	TGTGCCAGCAGCTATGGAGGGAATGGCTACACCTTC	CASSYGGNGYTF
TRBJ1-1	TRBV6-5	-	-	TGTGCCAGCAGTTACTCTAGGACGGGGGACACTGAAGCTTTCTTT	CASSYSRTGDTEAFF
TRBJ2-7	TRBV15	-	TRBD1	TGTGCCACCAGCTCCTCAAGAGACAGGGGATCTTTCGAGCAGTACTTC	CATSSSRDRGSFEQYF
TRBJ1-2	TRBV24-1	-	-	TGTGCCACCAGTGGGACCCCCGGTGGCTACACCTTC	CATSGTPGGYTF
TRBJ2-5	TRBV24-1	-	-	TGTGCCACCAGTGAGGTCCACGGGGAGACCCAGTACTTC	CATSEVHGETQYF
TRBJ2-1	TRBV20-1	-	-	TGCAGTGTTGGCGGACACAATGAGCAGTTCTTC	CSVGGHNEQFF
TRBJ2-7	TRBV28	-	TRBD1	TGTGCCAGCAGTTTGCCTCCTCTGGGACAGGGATCCTACGAGCAGTACTTC	CASSLPPLGQGSYEQYF
TRBJ1-2	TRBV29-1	-	-	TGCGTATTGGCAGCTAACTATGGCTACACCTTC	CVLAANYGYTF
TRBJ2-2	TRBV13	-	-	TGTGCCAGCAGCTTAGGCCTCCCTAGGGCCACCGGGGAGCTGTTTTTT	CASSLGLPRATGELFF
TRBJ1-5	TRBV24-1	-	-	TGTGCCACCAGTGGGGCAGGGGCCAATCAGCCCCAGCATTTT	CATSGAGANQPQHF
TRBJ1-2	TRBV28	-	TRBD1	TGTGCCAGCAGCGGGACAGAGAAACGTGGCTACACCTTC	CASSGTEKRGYTF
TRBJ2-5	TRBV2	-	-	TGTGCCAGCAGTGCGACAGGCCGGGGGGAGACCCAGTACTTC	CASSATGRGETQYF
TRBJ1-2	TRBV2	-	-	TGTGCCAGCAGTGATGAAGGTTATGGCTACACCTTC	CASSDEGYGYTF
TRBJ2-7	TRBV9	-	TRBD2	TGTGCCAGCAGCCGGGAGGGGACTAGCTGGTACGAGCAGTACTTC	CASSREGTSWYEQYF
TRBJ2-1	TRBV6-2/TRBV6-3	-	-	TGTGCCAGCAGCGGGCCCTACAATGAGCAGTTCTTC	CASSGPYNEQFF
TRBJ2-2	TRBV15	-	-	TGTGCCACCAGCAGAGATAGGGTCACCGGGGAGCTGTTTTTT	CATSRDRVTGELFF
TRBJ2-3	TRBV28	-	-	TGTGCCAGCAGAGACTCTAGCACAGATACGCAGTATTTT	CASRDSSTDTQYF
TRBJ1-5	TRBV19	-	-	TGTGCCAGTACCCCGGACAGACCCAATAGCAATCAGCCCCAGCATTTT	CASTPDRPNSNQPQHF
TRBJ1-2	TRBV27	-	-	TGTGCCAGCACCGGCGAAGGATCTAACGGCTACACCTTC	CASTGEGSNGYTF
TRBJ1-4	TRBV6-5	-	-	TGTGCCAGCGCGGGAATGTCCATCGGTAATGAAAAACTGTTTTTT	CASAGMSIGNEKLFF
TRBJ2-7	TRBV28	-	-	TGTGCCAGCAGTTTACGTCCACGCCACTACGAGCAGTACTTC	CASSLRPRHYEQYF
TRBJ2-7	TRBV11-2	-	-	TGTGCCAGCAACGCCGGGACGCCTCCCTACGAGCAGTACTTC	CASNAGTPPYEQYF
TRBJ2-7	TRBV5-6	once	TRBD1	TGTGCCAGCAGCCGACAGGGCTCCCACGAGCAGTACTTC	CASSRQGSHEQYF
TRBJ1-5	TRBV19	once	-	TGTGCCAGTAGTGCCGCCTCGGGGGCGGGCAATCAGCCCCAGCATTTT	CASSAASGAGNQPQHF
TRBJ1-2	TRBV12-3/TRBV12-4	-	-	TGTGCCAGCAGTTTAGGGAGGGACTATGGCTACACCTTC	CASSLGRDYGYTF
TRBJ2-5	TRBV28	few	TRBD2	TGTGCCAGCAGTTCCGGACTAGCGGGAGAGACCCAGTACTTC	CASSSGLAGETQYF
TRBJ1-6	TRBV7-8	-	-	TGTGCCAGCAGCTTAGACGGTCGGCAGGGTAATTCACCCCTCCACTTT	CASSLDGRQGNSPLHF
TRBJ2-7	TRBV11-1	-	TRBD2	TGTGCCAGCAGCTTGTCTAGCGGGAGCTCCTACGAGCAGTACTTC	CASSLSSGSSYEQYF
TRBJ1-1	TRBV9	once	-	TGTGCCAGCAGCGTAGGGGGGGAGGCGTCGAACACTGAAGCTTTCTTT	CASSVGGEASNTEAFF
TRBJ1-5	TRBV6-2/TRBV6-3	-	-	TGTGCCAGCAGTTCCGGGAGCAATCAGCCCCAGCATTTT	CASSSGSNQPQHF
TRBJ1-1	TRBV19	once	-	TGTGCCAGTAGTATAATATTTGGACAGACGAACACTGAAGCTTTCTTT	CASSIIFGQTNTEAFF
TRBJ1-1	TRBV7-2	-	-	TGTGCCAGCAGCTTAGCGGGAGGCTACACTGAAGCTTTCTTT	CASSLAGGYTEAFF
TRBJ2-7	TRBV18	-	-	TGTGCCAGCTCACCGGGAGCGAAGGGACTCTCCTACGAGCAGTACTTC	CASSPGAKGLSYEQYF
TRBJ2-1	TRBV5-5	-	-	TGTGCCAGCAGCCTGATTTCCTATGAGCAGTTCTTC	CASSLISYEQFF
TRBJ2-7	TRBV27	-	TRBD2	TGTGCCAGCAGTCCGATCCTAGCGGTTAGCTCCTACGAGCAGTACTTC	CASSPILAVSSYEQYF
TRBJ2-7	TRBV7-9	-	TRBD1	TGTGCCAGCAGTGACTCCTCCGGGACAGGGGTTCACGAGCAGTACTTC	CASSDSSGTGVHEQYF
TRBJ2-2	TRBV24-1	-	TRBD2	TGTGCCACCAGTGATTTGACACGGGAGGGAACCGGGGAGCTGTTTTTT	CATSDLTREGTGELFF
TRBJ1-1	TRBV21-1	-	-	TGTGCCAGCAGCAAAGAATCCAGCAGGGGGGGCACTGAAGCTTTCTTT	CASSKESSRGGTEAFF
TRBJ1-1	TRBV28	-	TRBD1	TGTGCCAGCAGACACCAGGGGGCGTCTGAAGCTTTCTTT	CASRHQGASEAFF
TRBJ1-4	TRBV12-3/TRBV12-4	-	-	TGTGCCAGCAGTTTTAAGGGCGGCGAACTGTTTTTT	CASSFKGGELFF
TRBJ2-7	TRBV6-5	-	-	TGTGCCAGCAGGTCCCTTGGCGGAGGCTACGAGCAGTACTTC	CASRSLGGGYEQYF
TRBJ2-7	TRBV13	-	-	TGTGCCAGCAGCTTGGAGGCCTCCTACGAGCAGTACTTC	CASSLEASYEQYF
TRBJ2-2	TRBV10-2	few	TRBD1	TGCGCCAGCAGTTGGGACAGGGTAACCGGGGAGCTGTTTTTT	CASSWDRVTGELFF
TRBJ2-7	TRBV10-2	-	-	TGCGCCAGCAGTGAGTCCTTAAGGACAGCCTACGAGCAGTACTTC	CASSESLRTAYEQYF